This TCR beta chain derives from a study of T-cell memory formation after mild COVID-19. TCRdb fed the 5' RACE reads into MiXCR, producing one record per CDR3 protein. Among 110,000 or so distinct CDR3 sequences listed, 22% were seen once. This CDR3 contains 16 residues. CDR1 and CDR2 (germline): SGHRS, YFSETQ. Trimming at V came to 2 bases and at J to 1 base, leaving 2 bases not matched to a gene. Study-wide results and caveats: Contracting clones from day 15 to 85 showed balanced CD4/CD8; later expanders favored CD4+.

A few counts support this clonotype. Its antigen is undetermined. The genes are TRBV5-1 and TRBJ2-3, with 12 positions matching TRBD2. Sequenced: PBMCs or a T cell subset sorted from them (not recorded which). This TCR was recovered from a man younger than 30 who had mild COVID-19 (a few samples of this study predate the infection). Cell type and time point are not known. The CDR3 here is CASSFRLAGGTDTQYF. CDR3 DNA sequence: TGCGCCAGCAGCTTCAGACTAGCGGGGGGCACAGATACGCAGTATTTT. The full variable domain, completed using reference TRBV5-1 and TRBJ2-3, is KAGVTQTPRYLIKTRGQQVTLSCSPISGHRSVSWYQQTPGQGLQFLFEYFSETQRNKGNFPGRFSGRQFSNSRSEMNVSTLELGDSALYLCASSFRLAGGTDTQYFGPGTRLTVL.